This T cell receptor beta chain was recovered during a study of type 1 regulatory T cells (dated by TCRdb to the early 2020s). Background for the entire study: The study characterized an in vitro protocol that generated a Tr1-enriched, alloantigen-specific CD4 T cell product named T-allo10. T-allo10 was under clinical evaluation in patients with hematological malignancies receiving allogeneic hematopoietic stem cell transplantation. Overall results and qualifications from the work: Compared with non-Tr1 cells, Tr1 cells had a TCR repertoire that was more restricted, a finding the study read as clonal expansion induced by alloantigen.

The instrument given in TCRdb is Illumina MiSeq. Through fastp at Q25 and MiXCR, TCRdb rebuilt clones from the public reads, retaining in-frame beta chains. CDR3 protein duplicates are merged, each entry listing the most common genes and DNA. The sample data list some 71,000 distinct CDR3 sequences, and roughly 20% of these were observed just once. Of the sample, 8.3% falls within the top ten clones. Comment on this clonotype: Its antigen has not been determined. There are no base qualities to consult, and no much larger clone falls within one base.

Trimming takes 7 bases off V and 1 base off J; junction bases not matched to a gene: 5. CDR1 is given as LNHDA and CDR2 as SQIVND, both from the germline V gene (reference sequence). From cysteine to phenylalanine, the CDR3 is 15 amino acids long. Only CDR3 DNA is held: 45 bases, read in frame from base 1. The material sequenced was cultured type 1 regulatory T (Tr1) cells, either the whole culture or a sorted fraction (not recorded which). Read against the paper, the sample's cell subset or site label means: type 1 regulatory T cells sorted from the T-allo10 product. The sequence was collected from a human donor in good health. The sequence joins TRBV19 to TRBJ2-2; TRBD1 aligns with 8 central bases. The CDR3 region reads CASTWGQVNTGELFF. The DNA sequence is as follows: TGTGCCAGTACCTGGGGACAGGTGAACACCGGGGAGCTGTTTTTT.